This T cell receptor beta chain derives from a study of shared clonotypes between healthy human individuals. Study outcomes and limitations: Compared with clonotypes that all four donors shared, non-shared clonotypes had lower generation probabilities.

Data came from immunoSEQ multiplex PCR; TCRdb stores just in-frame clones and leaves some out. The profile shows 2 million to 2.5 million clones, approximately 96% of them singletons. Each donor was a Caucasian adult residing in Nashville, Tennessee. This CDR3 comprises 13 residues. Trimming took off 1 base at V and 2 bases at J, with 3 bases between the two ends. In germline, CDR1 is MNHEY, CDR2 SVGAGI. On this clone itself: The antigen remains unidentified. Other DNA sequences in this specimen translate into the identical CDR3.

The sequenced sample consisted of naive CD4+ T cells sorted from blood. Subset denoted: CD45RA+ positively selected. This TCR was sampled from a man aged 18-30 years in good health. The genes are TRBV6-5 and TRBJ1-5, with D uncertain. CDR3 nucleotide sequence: TGTGCCAGCAGTTACTTGCGCAATCAGCCCCAGCATTTT. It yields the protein CASSYLRNQPQHF.